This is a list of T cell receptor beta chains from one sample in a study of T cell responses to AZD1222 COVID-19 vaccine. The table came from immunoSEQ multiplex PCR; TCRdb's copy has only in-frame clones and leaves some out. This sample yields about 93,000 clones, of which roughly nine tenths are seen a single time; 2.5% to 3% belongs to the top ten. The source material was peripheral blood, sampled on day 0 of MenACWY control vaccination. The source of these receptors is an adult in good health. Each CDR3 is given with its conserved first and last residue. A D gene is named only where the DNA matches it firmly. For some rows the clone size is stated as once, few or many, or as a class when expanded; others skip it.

DNA: TGCGCCAGCAGTGTGATGCAGGGTGGTCAGCCCCAGCATTTT; CDR3: CASSVMQGGQPQHF; length: 14; V: TRBV10-2; D: .; J: TRBJ1-5; size: .
DNA: TGTGCCAGCAGTTACCACGGGACAGGGGGCTACAATGAGCAGTTCTTC; CDR3: CASSYHGTGGYNEQFF; length: 16; V: TRBV6-5; D: TRBD1; J: TRBJ2-1; size: .
DNA: TGTGCCAGCAGTGGGGGATACGAAGAGACCCAGTACTTC; CDR3: CASSGGYEETQYF; length: 13; V: TRBV2; D: .; J: TRBJ2-5; size: .
DNA: TGTGCCAGCAGTTCCGGGACAGGGAGGATGAACACTGAAGCTTTCTTT; CDR3: CASSSGTGRMNTEAFF; length: 16; V: TRBV28; D: TRBD1; J: TRBJ1-1; size: .
DNA: TGTGCCAGCAGTATGGGACAGGTTCTTTACAATGAGCAGTTCTTC; CDR3: CASSMGQVLYNEQFF; length: 15; V: TRBV7-2; D: TRBD1; J: TRBJ2-1; size: .
DNA: TGTGCCAGCAGGTCACAGGGGATCAAGAATCAGCCCCAGCATTTT; CDR3: CASRSQGIKNQPQHF; length: 15; V: TRBV28; D: TRBD1; J: TRBJ1-5; size: .
DNA: TGTGCCAGCAGCGGAGGGACACTTACCTCTGGAAACACCATATATTTT; CDR3: CASSGGTLTSGNTIYF; length: 16; V: TRBV9; D: .; J: TRBJ1-3; size: medium-sized
DNA: TGTGCCAGTAGTGAGGACAGGGGAAATTCACCCCTCCACTTT; CDR3: CASSEDRGNSPLHF; length: 14; V: TRBV19; D: TRBD1; J: TRBJ1-6; size: .
DNA: TGTGCCAGCAGTTACTTCTCCGGGGAGCTGTTTTTT; CDR3: CASSYFSGELFF; length: 12; V: TRBV6-2/TRBV6-3; D: .; J: TRBJ2-2; size: .
DNA: TGTGCCAGCAGCTTCTCGGGACTAGCGACGCCCATCGAAACCCAGTACTTC; CDR3: CASSFSGLATPIETQYF; length: 17; V: TRBV11-3; D: TRBD2; J: TRBJ2-5; size: .
DNA: TGTGCCAGCAGTAACAGGGGAGTGAACACTGAAGCTTTCTTT; CDR3: CASSNRGVNTEAFF; length: 14; V: TRBV11-1; D: TRBD1; J: TRBJ1-1; size: .
DNA: TGTGCCAGCAGCGTAGGAGGTTCCCGGGAGACCCAGTACTTC; CDR3: CASSVGGSRETQYF; length: 14; V: TRBV9; D: .; J: TRBJ2-5; size: .
DNA: TGTGCCAGCAGCTCGACAGTCCTAGGAAGGTCCTATAATTCACCCCTCCACTTT; CDR3: CASSSTVLGRSYNSPLHF; length: 18; V: TRBV27; D: .; J: TRBJ1-6; size: .
DNA: TGTGCCAGCAGCTTAGACAGGGGGCACACAGATACGCAGTATTTT; CDR3: CASSLDRGHTDTQYF; length: 15; V: TRBV7-9; D: TRBD1; J: TRBJ2-3; size: .
DNA: TGTGCCAGTAGTCGCGGGCTGATTCGGGAGGATGGCTACACCTTC; CDR3: CASSRGLIREDGYTF; length: 15; V: TRBV19; D: .; J: TRBJ1-2; size: .
DNA: TGTGCCATCAGTGAGTCTCGGGGGGGCCGCGATGAGCAGTTCTTC; CDR3: CAISESRGGRDEQFF; length: 15; V: TRBV10-3; D: TRBD2; J: TRBJ2-1; size: .
DNA: TGTGCCAGCAGCCTATCCGGGGGCCCCCCGAATGAGCAGTTCTTC; CDR3: CASSLSGGPPNEQFF; length: 15; V: TRBV6-2/TRBV6-3; D: .; J: TRBJ2-1; size: .
DNA: TGTGCCTGTCACGGGAACACCGGGGAGCTGTTTTTT; CDR3: CACHGNTGELFF; length: 12; V: TRBV30; D: .; J: TRBJ2-2; size: .
DNA: TGTGCCAGCTCACAGAGCGAAGGGGGGAACACCGGGGAGCTGTTTTTT; CDR3: CASSQSEGGNTGELFF; length: 16; V: TRBV18; D: .; J: TRBJ2-2; size: .
DNA: TGTGCCAGCAGCTCGGGACAGGGACACTACAATGAGCAGTTCTTC; CDR3: CASSSGQGHYNEQFF; length: 15; V: TRBV6-2/TRBV6-3; D: TRBD1; J: TRBJ2-1; size: .